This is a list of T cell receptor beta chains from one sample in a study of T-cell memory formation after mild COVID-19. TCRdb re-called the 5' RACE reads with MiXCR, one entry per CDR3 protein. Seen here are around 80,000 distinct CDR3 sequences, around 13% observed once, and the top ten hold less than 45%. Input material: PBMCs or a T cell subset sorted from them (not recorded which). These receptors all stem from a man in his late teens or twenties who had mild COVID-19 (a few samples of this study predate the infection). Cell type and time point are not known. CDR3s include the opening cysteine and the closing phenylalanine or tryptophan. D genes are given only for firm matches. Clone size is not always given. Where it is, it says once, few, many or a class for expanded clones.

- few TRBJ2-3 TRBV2 TGTGCCAGTCCCAGGAGCGGGCCTAGGGAAACGCAGTATTTT CASPRSGPRETQYF
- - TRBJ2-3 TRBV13 TGTGCCAGCAGCGCCGGAGCGGGTTTGACAGATACGCAGTATTTT CASSAGAGLTDTQYF
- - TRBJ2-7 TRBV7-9 TGTGCCAGCAGCTTAGAACGGAGCTACGAGCAGTACTTC CASSLERSYEQYF
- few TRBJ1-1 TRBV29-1 TGCAGCGGACAACAAGAGAACACTGAAGCTTTCTTT CSGQQENTEAFF
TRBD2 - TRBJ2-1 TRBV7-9 TGTGCCAGCACCCCCCCACTAGCGGGAAACAATGAGCAGTTCTTC CASTPPLAGNNEQFF
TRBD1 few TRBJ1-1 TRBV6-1 TGTGCCAGTTCCGACAGGGGCCCCACTGAAGCTTTCTTT CASSDRGPTEAFF
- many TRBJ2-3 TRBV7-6 TGTGCCAGCAGCTTAGAGGGTGACGCCACAGATACGCAGTATTTT CASSLEGDATDTQYF
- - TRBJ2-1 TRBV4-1 TGCGCCAGCAGCCATGGGCCAGGGCCCAATGAGCAGTTCTTC CASSHGPGPNEQFF
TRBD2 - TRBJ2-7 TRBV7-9 TGTGCCAGCAGCTTAGTCAGCGGGACGGAGCTCTACGAGCAGTACTTC CASSLVSGTELYEQYF
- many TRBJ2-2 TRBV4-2 TGTGCCAGCAGCCAAGGAATAGATGCCCGGGAGCTGTTTTTT CASSQGIDARELFF
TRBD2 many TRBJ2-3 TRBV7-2 TGTGCCAGCAGCCTACTAGCGGGGGGAACAGATACGCAGTATTTT CASSLLAGGTDTQYF
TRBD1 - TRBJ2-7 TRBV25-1 TGTGCCAGCAGTGATGGTCAGGGACAGGGGGAATCCTACGAGCAGTACTTC CASSDGQGQGESYEQYF
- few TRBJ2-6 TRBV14 TGTGCCAGCAGCCAAGACAGGGAGATCCTCTCTGGGGCCAACGTCCTGACTTTC CASSQDREILSGANVLTF
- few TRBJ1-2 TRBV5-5 TGTGCCAGCAGCTTTTCGCGGGACCGGGCGGGTGGCTACACCTTC CASSFSRDRAGGYTF
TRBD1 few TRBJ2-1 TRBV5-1 TGCGCCAGCAGCTTGGGAGACAGGGGCATATACAATGAGCAGTTCTTC CASSLGDRGIYNEQFF
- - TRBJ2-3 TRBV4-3 TGCGCCAGCAGCCAAGATAGCGGCATTGATACGCAGTATTTT CASSQDSGIDTQYF
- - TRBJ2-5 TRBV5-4 TGTGCCAGCAGCCAGACCACCACGGGCAGGGAGACCCAGTACTTC CASSQTTTGRETQYF
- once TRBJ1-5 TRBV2 TGTGCCAGCAGTGAAAGAGGCACCCATCAGCCCCAGCATTTT CASSERGTHQPQHF
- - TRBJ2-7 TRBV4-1 TGCGCCAGCAGCCAAGAGACAGTGATCTCCTACGAGCAGTACTTC CASSQETVISYEQYF
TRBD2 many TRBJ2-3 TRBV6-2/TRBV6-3 TGTGCCAGCAGTTACTCGAAGACTAGCGGGAGAGATACGCAGTATTTT CASSYSKTSGRDTQYF
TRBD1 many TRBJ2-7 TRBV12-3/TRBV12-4 TGTGCCAGCAGCACCGGGACAGGTTTTTACGAGCAGTACTTC CASSTGTGFYEQYF
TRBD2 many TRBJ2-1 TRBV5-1 TGCGCCAGCAGTCCCGGGACTAGGATGTATGAGCAGTTCTTC CASSPGTRMYEQFF
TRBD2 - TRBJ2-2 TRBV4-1 TGCGCCAGCAGCCAACTAACGGGGGGTCTAAACACCGGGGAGCTGTTTTTT CASSQLTGGLNTGELFF
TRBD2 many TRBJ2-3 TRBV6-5 TGTGCCAGCAGTTCAGGCGGGGGGGCCACAGATACGCAGTATTTT CASSSGGGATDTQYF
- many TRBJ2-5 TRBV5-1 TGCGCCAGCAGCTTGGATCCCGGCCAGAAGGGAGAGACCCAGTACTTC CASSLDPGQKGETQYF
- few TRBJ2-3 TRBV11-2 TGTGCCAGCAGCCGCGAGGGGCCTGGCAGCACAGATACGCAGTATTTT CASSREGPGSTDTQYF
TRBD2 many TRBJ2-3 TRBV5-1 TGCGCCAGCAGCTTTCGAGCGGGGGGCCAGGGAGATACGCAGTATTTT CASSFRAGGQGDTQYF
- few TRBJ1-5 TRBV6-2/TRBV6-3 TGTGCCAGCCGTGAGACGGGGACACCGTACAATCAGCCCCAGCATTTT CASRETGTPYNQPQHF
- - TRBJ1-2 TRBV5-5 TGTGCCAGCAGCAAACAGGACTACTATGGCTACACCTTC CASSKQDYYGYTF
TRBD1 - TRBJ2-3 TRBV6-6 TGTGCCAGCAGTGGGACAGGGATAGTTCGGGAAACAGATACGCAGTATTTT CASSGTGIVRETDTQYF
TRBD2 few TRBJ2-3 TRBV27 TGTGCCAGCAGCCATAGCGGGGGGGCAATAGATACGCAGTATTTT CASSHSGGAIDTQYF
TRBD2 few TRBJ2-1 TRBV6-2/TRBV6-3 TGTGCCAGCAGCCCGTCTAGCGGGGGGAGCTACAATGAGCAGTTCTTC CASSPSSGGSYNEQFF
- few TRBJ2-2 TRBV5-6 TGTGCCAGCAGCCCGGGCCCATCTACCGGGGAGCTGTTTTTT CASSPGPSTGELFF
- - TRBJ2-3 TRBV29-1 TGCAGCGTTGTTGGAGGGAAAGCAGATACGCAGTATTTT CSVVGGKADTQYF
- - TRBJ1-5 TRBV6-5 TGTGCCAGCAGCCCGACAGGCTGGGGGAATCAGCCCCAGCATTTT CASSPTGWGNQPQHF
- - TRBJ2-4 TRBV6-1 TGTGCCAGCAGTGAGGGGGGTTATACTACCAAAAACATTCAGTACTTC CASSEGGYTTKNIQYF
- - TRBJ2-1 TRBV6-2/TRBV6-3 TGTGCCAGCAGTCCCTCGTGGGGGACTGAGCAGTTCTTC CASSPSWGTEQFF
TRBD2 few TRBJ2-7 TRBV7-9 TGTGCCAGCAGCTTATTAGCGGGACGGAAATACGAGCAGTACTTC CASSLLAGRKYEQYF
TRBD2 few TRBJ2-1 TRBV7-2 TGTGCCAGCAGCTTGGGGCGGGGGGGCCTTAATGAGCAGTTCTTC CASSLGRGGLNEQFF
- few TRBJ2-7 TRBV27 TGTGCCAGCAGTTTATCGGACGGGATCTACGAGCAGTACTTC CASSLSDGIYEQYF